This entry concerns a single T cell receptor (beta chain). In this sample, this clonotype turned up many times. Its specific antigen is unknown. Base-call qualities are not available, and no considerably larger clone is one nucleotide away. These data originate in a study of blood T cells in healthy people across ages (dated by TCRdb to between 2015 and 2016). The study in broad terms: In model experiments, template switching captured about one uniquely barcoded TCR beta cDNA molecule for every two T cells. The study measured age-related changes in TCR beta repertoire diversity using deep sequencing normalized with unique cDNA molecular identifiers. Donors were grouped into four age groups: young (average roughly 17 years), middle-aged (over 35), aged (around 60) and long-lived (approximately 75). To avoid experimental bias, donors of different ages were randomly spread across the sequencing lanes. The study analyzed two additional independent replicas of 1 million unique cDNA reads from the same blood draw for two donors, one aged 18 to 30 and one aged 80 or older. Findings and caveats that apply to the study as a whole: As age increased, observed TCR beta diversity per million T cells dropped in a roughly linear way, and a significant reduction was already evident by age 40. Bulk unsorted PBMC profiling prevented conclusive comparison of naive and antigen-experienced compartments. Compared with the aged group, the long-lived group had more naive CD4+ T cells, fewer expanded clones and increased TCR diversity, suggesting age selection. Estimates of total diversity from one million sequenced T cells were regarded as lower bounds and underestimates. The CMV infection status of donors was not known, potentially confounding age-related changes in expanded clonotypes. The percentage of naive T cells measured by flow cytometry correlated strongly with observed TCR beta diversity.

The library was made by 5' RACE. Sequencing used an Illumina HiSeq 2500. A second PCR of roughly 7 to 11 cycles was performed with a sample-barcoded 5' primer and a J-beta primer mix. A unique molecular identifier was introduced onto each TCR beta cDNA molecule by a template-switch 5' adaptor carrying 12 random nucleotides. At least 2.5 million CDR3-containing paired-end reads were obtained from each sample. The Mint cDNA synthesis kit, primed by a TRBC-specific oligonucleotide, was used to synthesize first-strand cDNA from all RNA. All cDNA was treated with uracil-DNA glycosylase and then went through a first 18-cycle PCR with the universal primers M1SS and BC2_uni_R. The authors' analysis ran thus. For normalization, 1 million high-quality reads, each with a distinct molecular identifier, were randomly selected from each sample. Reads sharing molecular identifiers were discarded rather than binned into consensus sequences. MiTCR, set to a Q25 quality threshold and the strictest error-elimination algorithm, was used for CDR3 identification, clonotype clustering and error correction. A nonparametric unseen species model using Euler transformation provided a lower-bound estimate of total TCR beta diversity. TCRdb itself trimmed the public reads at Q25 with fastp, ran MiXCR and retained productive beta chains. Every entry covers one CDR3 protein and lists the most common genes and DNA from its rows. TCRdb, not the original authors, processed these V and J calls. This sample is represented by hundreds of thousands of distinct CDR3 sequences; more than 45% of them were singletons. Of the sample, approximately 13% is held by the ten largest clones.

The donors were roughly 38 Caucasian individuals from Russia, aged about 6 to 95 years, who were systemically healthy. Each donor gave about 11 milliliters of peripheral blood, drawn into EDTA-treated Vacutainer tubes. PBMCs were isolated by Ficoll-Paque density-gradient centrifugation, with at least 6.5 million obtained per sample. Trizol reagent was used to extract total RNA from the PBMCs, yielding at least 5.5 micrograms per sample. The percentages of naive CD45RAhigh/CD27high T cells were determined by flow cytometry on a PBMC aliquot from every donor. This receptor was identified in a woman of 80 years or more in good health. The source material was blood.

The encoded CDR3 is CASRKGSGYSGANVLTF. In nucleotides, the sequence is TGTGCCAGCAGGAAGGGTTCGGGATACTCTGGGGCCAACGTCCTGACTTTC. Here the chain combines TRBV12-3 or TRBV12-4 and TRBJ2-6; D gene: possibly TRBD2, on 5 matching bases. The CDR3 spans 17 residues, from the cysteine through the phenylalanine. The kept DNA is CDR3 alone, 51 bases in frame from the first base. The germline ends are 15 bases apart after V is trimmed by 6 bases and J by 0 bases.